Presented here are 10 T cell receptor beta chains from one specimen sequenced in a study of Ad26.COV2.S vaccination and SARS-CoV-2 variants. This table comes from immunoSEQ multiplex PCR, and its TCRdb copy is limited to in-frame clones, with some not included. The table lists some 180,000 clones, 70% to 90% of them singletons. Sequenced here: peripheral blood, sampled after recovery from COVID-19. These TCRs come from a human donor who had recovered from COVID-19.

This clone showed up just once. The genes are TRBV11-2 and TRBJ1-5; TRBD1 aligns across 7 bases. J was trimmed by 4 bases and V by 4 bases; bases with no gene match: 7. CDR3 length: 15 amino acids. The V gene's germline CDR1 is SGHAT and CDR2 FQNNGV. The CDR3 nucleotides are TGTGCCAGCAGCTCACTACAGGGGTTAAATCAGCCCCAGCATTTT. This codes for CASSSLQGLNQPQHF.

The chain couples TRBV6-5 to TRBJ1-1; a weak D match, TRBD1 (5 bases). The germline V gene has CDR1 MNHEY and CDR2 SVGAGI. This CDR3 spans 13 amino acids. V was trimmed by 6 bases and J by 7 bases, leaving 15 bases between them. Here the CDR3 DNA reads TGTGCCAGCAGCTCCCGACAGAGCCTTGAAGCTTTCTTT. It codes for CASSSRQSLEAFF.

The chain employs TRBV28 and TRBJ2-1; D gene ambiguous. The CDR3 length is 14 residues. The V and J ends lost 2 bases and 0 bases respectively, with 5 bases between them. Germline assignment: CDR1 MDHEN and CDR2 SYDVKM. The CDR3 loop reads CASSLVGSYNEQFF. CDR3 coding DNA: TGTGCCAGCAGTTTAGTGGGCTCCTACAATGAGCAGTTCTTC.

The rearrangement uses TRBV3-1 (or the pseudogene TRBV3-2) and TRBJ2-7; maybe TRBD2 (6 bases). The CDR3 sequence is 13 residues long. CDR1 LGHDT and CDR2 YNNKEL come from the germline V gene (reference sequence). V was cut by 4 bases and J by 3 bases, with 10 bases left in between. CDR3 loop: CASSPLGGYEQYF. DNA for the CDR3: TGTGCCAGCAGCCCCTTGGGGGGCTACGAGCAGTACTTC.

CDR3 protein: CASSPNGVYLGEQYF. CDR3 coding DNA: TGCGCCAGCAGCCCAAATGGGGTGTATTTGGGGGAGCAGTACTTC. The chain carries TRBV5-1 and TRBJ2-7; D gene unclear. The germline V gene has CDR1 SGHRS and CDR2 YFSETQ. Deletions cut 4 bases from V and 7 bases from J, with 21 bases between. The CDR3 is made up of 15 amino acids.

This rearrangement joins TRBV19 to TRBJ2-1; 10 bases line up with TRBD2. CDR1 and CDR2 from the germline V gene are LNHDA and SQIVND (reference sequence). V dropped 10 bases and J dropped 1; count of bases not matched to a gene: 10. This CDR3 spans 16 amino acids. The CDR3: CATQSSAGGSYNEQFF. The CDR3 DNA is TGTGCCACCCAAAGTTCAGCGGGGGGGTCCTACAATGAGCAGTTCTTC.

The V gene is TRBV6-1, the J gene TRBJ1-3, with D unresolved. Trimming left V 0 bases short and J 0 bases short, with 9 bases between. CDR3 size: 16 residues. In germline, CDR1 is MNHNS, CDR2 SASEGT. As DNA, the CDR3 is TGTGCCAGCAGTGAAGCCCGCCGGGGCTCTGGAAACACCATATATTTT. This codes for CASSEARRGSGNTIYF.

Worth noting for this clone: It is unclear where the CDR3 begins or ends on the DNA, so no DNA is shown, and the CDR3 is as TCRdb lists it. The chain is built from TRBV2 and TRBJ2-1; the table's D call, TRBD2, has no DNA check behind it. CDR1 SNHLY and CDR2 FYNNEI come from the germline V gene. 17 amino acids form the CDR3, both terminal residues included. The CDR3 here is CASSTSGLAGDINEQFF.

The chain has TRBV4-2 and TRBJ2-3, with D possibly matching TRBD2 (6 bases). Per germline, CDR1 LGHNA and CDR2 YNFKEQ. The CDR3 sequence is 14 residues long. Trimming removed 3 bases at V and 4 bases at J, with 11 bases between. The chain's CDR3 is CASSQGGNSDTQYF. CDR3 DNA sequence: TGTGCCAGCAGCCAGGGGGGTAACTCAGATACGCAGTATTTT.

The count of this clone is one. In DNA form, the CDR3 reads TGTGCCAGCAGCTCCGGGACTAGCGGGAGAGGTTGGCAGGCGACCCAGTACTTC. Protein: CASSSGTSGRGWQATQYF. V is TRBV7-8 and J is TRBJ2-5; the match to TRBD2 covers 14 bases. V trimming: 4 bases; J trimming: 7 bases; junction bases outside the gene matches: 14. In germline, CDR1 is SGHVS, CDR2 FQNEAQ. This CDR3 is 18 amino acids long.